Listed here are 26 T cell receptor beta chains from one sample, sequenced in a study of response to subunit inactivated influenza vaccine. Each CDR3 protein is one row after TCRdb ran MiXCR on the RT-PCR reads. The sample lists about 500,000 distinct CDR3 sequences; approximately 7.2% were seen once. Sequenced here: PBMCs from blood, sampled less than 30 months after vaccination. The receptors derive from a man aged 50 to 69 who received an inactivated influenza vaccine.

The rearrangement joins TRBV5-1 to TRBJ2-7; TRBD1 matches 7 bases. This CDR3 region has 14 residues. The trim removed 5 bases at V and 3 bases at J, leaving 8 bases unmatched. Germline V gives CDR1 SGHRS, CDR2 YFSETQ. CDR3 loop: CASRASTGYYEQYF. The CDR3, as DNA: TGCGCCAGCAGAGCTTCGACAGGGTACTACGAGCAGTACTTC.

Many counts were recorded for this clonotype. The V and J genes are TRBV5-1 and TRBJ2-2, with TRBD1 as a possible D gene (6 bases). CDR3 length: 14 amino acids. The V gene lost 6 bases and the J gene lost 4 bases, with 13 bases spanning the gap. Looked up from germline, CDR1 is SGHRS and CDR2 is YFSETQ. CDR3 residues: CASNTQGPTGELFF. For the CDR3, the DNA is TGCGCCAGCAATACACAGGGTCCCACCGGGGAGCTGTTTTTT.

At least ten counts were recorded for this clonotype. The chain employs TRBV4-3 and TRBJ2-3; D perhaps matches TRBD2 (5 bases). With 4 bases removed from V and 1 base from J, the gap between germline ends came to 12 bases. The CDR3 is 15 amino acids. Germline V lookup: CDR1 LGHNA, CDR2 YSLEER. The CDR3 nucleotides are TGCGCCAGCAGCCCAAGGTGGCGGGGCACAGATACGCAGTATTTT. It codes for CASSPRWRGTDTQYF.

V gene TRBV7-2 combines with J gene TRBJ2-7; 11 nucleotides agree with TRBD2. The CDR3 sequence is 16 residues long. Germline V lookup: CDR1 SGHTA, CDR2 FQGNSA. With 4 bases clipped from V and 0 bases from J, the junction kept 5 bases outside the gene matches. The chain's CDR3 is CASSSRLAGISYEQYF. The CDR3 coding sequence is TGTGCCAGCAGCTCCCGACTAGCGGGGATCTCCTACGAGCAGTACTTC.

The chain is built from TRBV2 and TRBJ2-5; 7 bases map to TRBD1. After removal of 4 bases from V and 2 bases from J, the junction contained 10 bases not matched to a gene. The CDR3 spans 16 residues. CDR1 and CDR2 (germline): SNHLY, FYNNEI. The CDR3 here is CASSALTGQPQETQYF. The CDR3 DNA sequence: TGTGCCAGCAGTGCCCTGACGGGACAGCCTCAAGAGACCCAGTACTTC.

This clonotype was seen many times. The CDR3 DNA reads TGTGCCAGCAGTGATCCCGGGACAGGCCACTACGAGCAGTACTTC. It yields the protein CASSDPGTGHYEQYF. The chain has TRBV25-1 and TRBJ2-7; TRBD1 matches 8 bases. The CDR3 length is 15 residues. Germline V gene sequence: CDR1 MGHDK, CDR2 SYGVNS. Losses at the gene ends were 3 bases for V and 3 bases for J; bases not matched to a gene: 7.

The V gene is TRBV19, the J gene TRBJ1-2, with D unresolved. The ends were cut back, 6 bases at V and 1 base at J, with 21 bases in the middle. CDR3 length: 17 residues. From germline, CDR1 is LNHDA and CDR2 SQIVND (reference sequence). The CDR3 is CASRRGIQWGVNYGYTF. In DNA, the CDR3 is TGTGCCAGTAGACGAGGGATACAGTGGGGAGTTAACTATGGCTACACCTTC.

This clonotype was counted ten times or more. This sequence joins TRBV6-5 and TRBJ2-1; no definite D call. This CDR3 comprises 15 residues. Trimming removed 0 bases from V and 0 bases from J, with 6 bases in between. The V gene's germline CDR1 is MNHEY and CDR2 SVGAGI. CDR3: CASSYSPGSYNEQFF. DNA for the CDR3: TGTGCCAGCAGTTACTCTCCTGGCTCCTACAATGAGCAGTTCTTC.

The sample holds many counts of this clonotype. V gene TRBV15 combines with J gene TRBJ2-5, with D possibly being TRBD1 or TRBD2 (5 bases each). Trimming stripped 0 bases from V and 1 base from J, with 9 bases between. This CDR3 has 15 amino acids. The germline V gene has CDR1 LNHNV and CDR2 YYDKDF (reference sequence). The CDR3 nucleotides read TGTGCCACCAGCAGAGATCCGGGACCCCAAGAGACCCAGTACTTC. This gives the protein CATSRDPGPQETQYF.

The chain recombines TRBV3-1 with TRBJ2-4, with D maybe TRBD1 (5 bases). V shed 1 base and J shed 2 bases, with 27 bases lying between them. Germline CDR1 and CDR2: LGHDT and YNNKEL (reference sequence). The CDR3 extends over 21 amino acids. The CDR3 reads CASSQGSGARVRWNTKNIQYF. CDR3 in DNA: TGTGCCAGCAGCCAAGGATCCGGCGCCAGGGTAAGGTGGAATACCAAAAACATTCAGTACTTC.

CDR3 sequence: CASSSGVGTTGELFF. In nucleotides, the CDR3 is TGTGCCAGCAGCTCAGGTGTCGGGACGACCGGGGAGCTGTTTTTT. This chain uses TRBV7-3 with TRBJ2-2; D may correspond to TRBD1 or TRBD2 (5 bases each). V was trimmed by 4 bases and J by 5 bases, leaving 14 bases between them. Germline V gene lookup returns CDR1 SGHTA and CDR2 FQGTGA. The CDR3 loop spans 15 amino acids.

The CDR3 DNA reads as TGTGCCAGCAGTTCGTTAGGAGGGACAGGGGAACCAGATACGCAGTATTTT. This sequence encodes CASSSLGGTGEPDTQYF. The chain links TRBV6-5 to TRBJ2-3, with 10 bases fitting TRBD1. Germline V gene data show CDR1 as MNHEY and CDR2 as SVGAGI. V trimming: 4 bases; J trimming: 4 bases; junction bases outside the gene matches: 11. This CDR3 is built from 17 residues.

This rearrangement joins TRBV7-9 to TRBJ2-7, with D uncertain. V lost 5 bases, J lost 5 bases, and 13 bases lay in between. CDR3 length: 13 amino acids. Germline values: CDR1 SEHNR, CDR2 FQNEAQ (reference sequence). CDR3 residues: CASSPGNLNEQYF. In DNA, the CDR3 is TGTGCCAGCAGCCCTGGGAACCTAAACGAGCAGTACTTC.

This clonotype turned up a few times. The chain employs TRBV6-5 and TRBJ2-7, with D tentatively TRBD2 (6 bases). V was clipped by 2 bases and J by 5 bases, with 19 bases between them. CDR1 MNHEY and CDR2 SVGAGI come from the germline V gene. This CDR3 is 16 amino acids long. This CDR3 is CASSYAARGGLNEQYF. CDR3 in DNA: TGTGCCAGCAGTTACGCCGCGCGGGGAGGTCTGAACGAGCAGTACTTC.

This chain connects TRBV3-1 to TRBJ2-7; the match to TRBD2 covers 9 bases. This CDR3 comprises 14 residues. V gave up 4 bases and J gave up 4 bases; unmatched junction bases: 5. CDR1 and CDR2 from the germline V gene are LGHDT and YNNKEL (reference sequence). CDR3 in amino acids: CASSRTSAVYEQYF. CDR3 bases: TGTGCCAGCAGCCGGACTAGCGCCGTATACGAGCAGTACTTC.

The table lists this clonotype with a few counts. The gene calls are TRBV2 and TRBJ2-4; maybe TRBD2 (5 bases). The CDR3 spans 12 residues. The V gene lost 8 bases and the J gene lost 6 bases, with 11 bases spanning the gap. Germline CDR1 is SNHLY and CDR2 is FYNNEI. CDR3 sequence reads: CASRTWGNIQYF. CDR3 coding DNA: TGTGCCAGCCGGACTTGGGGAAACATTCAGTACTTC. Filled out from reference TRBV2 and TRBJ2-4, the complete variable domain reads EPEVTQTPSHQVTQMGQEVILRCVPISNHLYFYWYRQILGQKVEFLVSFYNNEISEKSEIFDDQFSVERPDGSNFTLKIRSTKLEDSAMYFCASRTWGNIQYFGAGTRLSVL.

The CDR3 DNA reads TGCGCCAGCAGCCAAGATCAAGTCAGAGGGAACCATGGCTACACCTTC. It translates to CASSQDQVRGNHGYTF. The rearrangement uses TRBV4-1 and TRBJ1-2; no reliable D call. Trimming left V 0 bases short and J 6 bases short, with 17 bases between. The CDR3 consists of 16 residues. Germline CDR1 MGHRA, CDR2 YSYEKL.

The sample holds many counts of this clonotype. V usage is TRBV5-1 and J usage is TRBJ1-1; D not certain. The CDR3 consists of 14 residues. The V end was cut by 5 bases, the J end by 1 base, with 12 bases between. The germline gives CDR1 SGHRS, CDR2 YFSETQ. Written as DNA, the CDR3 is TGCGCCAGCAGACGCACGACGGAGAACACTGAAGCTTTCTTT. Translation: CASRRTTENTEAFF.

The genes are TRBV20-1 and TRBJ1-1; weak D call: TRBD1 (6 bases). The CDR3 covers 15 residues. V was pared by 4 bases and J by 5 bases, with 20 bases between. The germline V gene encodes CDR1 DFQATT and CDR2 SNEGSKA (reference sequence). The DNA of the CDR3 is TGCAGTGCTAAGGGTAGGGCGGGGGGCGGAACTGAAGCTTTCTTT. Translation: CSAKGRAGGGTEAFF.

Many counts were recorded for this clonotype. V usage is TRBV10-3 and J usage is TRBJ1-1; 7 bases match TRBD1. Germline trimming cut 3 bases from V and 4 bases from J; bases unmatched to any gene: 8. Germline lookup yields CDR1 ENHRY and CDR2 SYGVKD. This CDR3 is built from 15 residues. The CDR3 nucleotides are TGTGCCATCAGTGATTCCGACAGGGTGGGCACTGAAGCTTTCTTT. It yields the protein CAISDSDRVGTEAFF.

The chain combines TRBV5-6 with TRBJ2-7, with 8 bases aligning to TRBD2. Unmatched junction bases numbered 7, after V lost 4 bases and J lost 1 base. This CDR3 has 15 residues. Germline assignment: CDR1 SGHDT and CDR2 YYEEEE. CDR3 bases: TGTGCCAGCAGCCCTAGACTAGCGTCGTCCTACGAGCAGTACTTC. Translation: CASSPRLASSYEQYF.

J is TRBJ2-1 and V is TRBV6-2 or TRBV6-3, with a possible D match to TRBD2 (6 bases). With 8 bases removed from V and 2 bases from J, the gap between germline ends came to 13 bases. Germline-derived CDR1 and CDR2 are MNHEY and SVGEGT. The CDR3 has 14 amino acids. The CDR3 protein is CASGEAWPYNEQFF. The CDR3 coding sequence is TGTGCCAGCGGGGAGGCTTGGCCCTACAATGAGCAGTTCTTC.

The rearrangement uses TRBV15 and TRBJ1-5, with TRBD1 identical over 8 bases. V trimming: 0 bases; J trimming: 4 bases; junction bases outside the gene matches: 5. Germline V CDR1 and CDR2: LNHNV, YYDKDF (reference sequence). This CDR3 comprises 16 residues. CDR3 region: CATSREGGQENQPQHF. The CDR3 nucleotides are TGTGCCACCAGCAGAGAAGGGGGACAGGAGAATCAGCCCCAGCATTTT. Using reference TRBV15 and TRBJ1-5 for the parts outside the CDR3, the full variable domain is DAMVIQNPRYQVTQFGKPVTLSCSQTLNHNVMYWYQQKSSQAPKLLFHYYDKDFNNEADTPDNFQSRRPNTSFCFLDIRSPGLGDTAMYLCATSREGGQENQPQHFGDGTRLSIL.

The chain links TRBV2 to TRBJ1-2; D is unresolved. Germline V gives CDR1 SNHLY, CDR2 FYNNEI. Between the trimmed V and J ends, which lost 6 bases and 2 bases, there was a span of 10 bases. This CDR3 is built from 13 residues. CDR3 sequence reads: CASSLLGNYGYTF. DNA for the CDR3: TGTGCCAGCAGCCTCTTGGGGAACTATGGCTACACCTTC.

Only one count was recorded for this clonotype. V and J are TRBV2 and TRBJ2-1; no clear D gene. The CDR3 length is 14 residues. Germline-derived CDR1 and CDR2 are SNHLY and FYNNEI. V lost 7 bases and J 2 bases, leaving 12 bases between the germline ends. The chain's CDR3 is CASTFITTYNEQFF. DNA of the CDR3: TGTGCCAGCACGTTCATAACAACCTACAATGAGCAGTTCTTC.

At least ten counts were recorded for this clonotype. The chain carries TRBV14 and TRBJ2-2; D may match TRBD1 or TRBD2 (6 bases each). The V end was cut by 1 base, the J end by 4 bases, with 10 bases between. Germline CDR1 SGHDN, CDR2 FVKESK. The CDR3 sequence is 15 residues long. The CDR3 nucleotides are TGTGCCAGCAGCCAAGTAGGGGGGAGCACCGGGGAGCTGTTTTTT. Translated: CASSQVGGSTGELFF.